The clone carrying this TCR beta chain has only one observation. Its antigen is still unknown. This entry belongs to a study of T cell responses to AZD1222 COVID-19 vaccine. Study-level results: Donors in the cohort were predominantly white British and more often female, and clonal diversity was possibly underestimated.

Generated by immunoSEQ multiplex PCR, the TCRdb table keeps only in-frame clones and is missing some. The data hold 200,000 or so clones, with roughly 92% observed a single time. Source: peripheral blood, taken 28 days after the second AZD1222 dose. The clonotype was recovered from an adult who received the AZD1222 COVID-19 vaccine.

The CDR3 sequence is CASSEQSGVGDTQYF. The DNA of the CDR3 is TGTGCCAGCAGTGAACAGTCAGGGGTAGGAGATACGCAGTATTTT. This rearrangement joins TRBV6-1 to TRBJ2-3, with D tentatively TRBD1 (6 bases). The germline V gene has CDR1 MNHNS and CDR2 SASEGT. This CDR3 is 15 amino acids long. Trimming removed 2 bases at V and 5 bases at J, with 14 bases between.